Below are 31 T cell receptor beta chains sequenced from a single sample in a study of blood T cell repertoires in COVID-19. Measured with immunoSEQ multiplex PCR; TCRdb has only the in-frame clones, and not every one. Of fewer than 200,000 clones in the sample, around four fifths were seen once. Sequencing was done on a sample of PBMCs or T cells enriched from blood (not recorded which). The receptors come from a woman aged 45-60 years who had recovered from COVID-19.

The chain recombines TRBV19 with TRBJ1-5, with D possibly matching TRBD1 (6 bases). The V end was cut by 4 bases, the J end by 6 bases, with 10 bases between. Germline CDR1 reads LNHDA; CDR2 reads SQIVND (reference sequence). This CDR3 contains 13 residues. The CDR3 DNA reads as TGTGCCAGTAGTACCTGGGGGCGTCAGCCCCAGCATTTT. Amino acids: CASSTWGRQPQHF.

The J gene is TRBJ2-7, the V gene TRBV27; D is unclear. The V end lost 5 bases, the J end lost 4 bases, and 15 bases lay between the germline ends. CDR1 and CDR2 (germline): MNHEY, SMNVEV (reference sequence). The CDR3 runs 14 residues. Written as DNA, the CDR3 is TGTGCCAGCAGTCCCTCGATGGGCCTTTACGAGCAGTACGTC. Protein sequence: CASSPSMGLYEQYV.

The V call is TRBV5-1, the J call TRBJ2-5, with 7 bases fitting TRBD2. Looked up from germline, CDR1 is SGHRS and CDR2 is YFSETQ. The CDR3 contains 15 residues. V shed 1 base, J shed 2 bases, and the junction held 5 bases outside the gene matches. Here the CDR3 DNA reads TGCGCCAGCAGCTTGAGGTACGGGGGGCAAGAGACCCAGTACTTC. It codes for CASSLRYGGQETQYF.

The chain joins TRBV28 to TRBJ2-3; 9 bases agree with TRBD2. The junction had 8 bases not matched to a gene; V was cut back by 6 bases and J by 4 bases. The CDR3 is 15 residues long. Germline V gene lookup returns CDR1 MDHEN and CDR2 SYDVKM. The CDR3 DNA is TGTGCCAGCAGCCGGGGGACTAGCAGTGCAGATACGCAGTATTTT. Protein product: CASSRGTSSADTQYF. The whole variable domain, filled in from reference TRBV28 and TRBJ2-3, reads DVKVTQSSRYLVKRTGEKVFLECVQDMDHENMFWYRQDPGLGLRLIYFSYDVKMKEKGDIPEGYSVSREKKERFSLILESASTNQTSMYLCASSRGTSSADTQYFGPGTRLTVL.

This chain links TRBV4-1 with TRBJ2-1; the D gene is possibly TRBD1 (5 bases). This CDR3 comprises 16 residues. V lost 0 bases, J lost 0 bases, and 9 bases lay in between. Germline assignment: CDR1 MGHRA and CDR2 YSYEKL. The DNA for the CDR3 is TGCGCCAGCAGCCAAGATTCAGGGATCTCCTACAATGAGCAGTTCTTC. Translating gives CASSQDSGISYNEQFF.

As DNA, the CDR3 is TGTGCCAGCAGCTTAGCATCGGGGGGCAATCAGCCCCAGCATTTT. The encoded protein is CASSLASGGNQPQHF. V usage is TRBV7-9 and J usage is TRBJ1-5, with a weak D call TRBD1 (5 bases). V gave up 0 bases and J gave up 2 bases, with 8 bases separating them. The CDR3 is 15 amino acids. The V gene's germline CDR1 is SEHNR and CDR2 FQNEAQ (reference sequence).

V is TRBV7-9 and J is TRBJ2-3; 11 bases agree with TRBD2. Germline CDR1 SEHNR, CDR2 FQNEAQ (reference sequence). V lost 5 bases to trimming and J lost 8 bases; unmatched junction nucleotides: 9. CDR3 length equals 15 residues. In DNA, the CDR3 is TGTGCCAGCAGCCCCAGACTAGCGGGGATCCGTACGCAGTATTTT. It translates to CASSPRLAGIRTQYF.

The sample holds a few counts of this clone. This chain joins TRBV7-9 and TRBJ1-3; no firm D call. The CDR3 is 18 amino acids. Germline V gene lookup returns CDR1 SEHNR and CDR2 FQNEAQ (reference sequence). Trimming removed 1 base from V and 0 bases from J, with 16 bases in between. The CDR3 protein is CASSLVGSRLSSGNTIYF. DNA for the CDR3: TGTGCCAGCAGCTTAGTCGGGAGCAGGCTGTCCTCTGGAAACACCATATATTTT.

The CDR3, as DNA: TGTGCCAGCAGCTCCCGGAGACAGGGGGCGTCGAGTCTTTGGGAAAAACTGTTTTTT. Its protein is CASSSRRQGASSLWEKLFF. The V and J genes are TRBV21-1 and TRBJ1-4; the DNA was not compared with TRBD1, the D call given in the table. TRBV21-1 counts as a pseudogene. The CDR3 spans 19 residues.

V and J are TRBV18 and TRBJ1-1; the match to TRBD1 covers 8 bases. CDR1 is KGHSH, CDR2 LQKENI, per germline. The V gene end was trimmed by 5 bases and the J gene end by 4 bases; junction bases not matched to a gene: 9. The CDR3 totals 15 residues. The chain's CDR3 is CASSSPFTGGTEAFF. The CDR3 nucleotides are TGTGCCAGCTCATCCCCATTCACAGGGGGCACTGAAGCTTTCTTT.

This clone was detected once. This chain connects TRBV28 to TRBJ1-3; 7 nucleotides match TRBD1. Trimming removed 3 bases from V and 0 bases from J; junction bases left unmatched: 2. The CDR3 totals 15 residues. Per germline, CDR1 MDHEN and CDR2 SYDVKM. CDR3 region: CASSFTGASGNTIYF. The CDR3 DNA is TGTGCCAGCAGTTTCACAGGGGCCTCTGGAAACACCATATATTTT.

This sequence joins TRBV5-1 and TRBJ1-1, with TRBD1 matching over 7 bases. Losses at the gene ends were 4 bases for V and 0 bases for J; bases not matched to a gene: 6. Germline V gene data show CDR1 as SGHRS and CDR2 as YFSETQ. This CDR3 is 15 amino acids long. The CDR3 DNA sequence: TGCGCCAGCAGCCCCGCGACAGGGATGAACACTGAAGCTTTCTTT. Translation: CASSPATGMNTEAFF.

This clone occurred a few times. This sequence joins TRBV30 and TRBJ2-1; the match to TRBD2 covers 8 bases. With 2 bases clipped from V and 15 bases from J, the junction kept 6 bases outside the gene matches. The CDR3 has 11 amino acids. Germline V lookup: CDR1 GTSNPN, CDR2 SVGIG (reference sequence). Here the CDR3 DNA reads TGTGCCTGGAGTTCCGGGAGGGCCGGGTTCTTC. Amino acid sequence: CAWSSGRAGFF.

The CDR3 here is CASSSTGTGTSPLHF. The CDR3 DNA is TGTGCCAGCAGCTCGACCGGGACAGGGACTTCACCCCTCCACTTT. This chain links TRBV27 with TRBJ1-6; 9 bases align to TRBD1. The CDR3 sequence is 15 residues long. Germline CDR1 is MNHEY and CDR2 is SMNVEV (reference sequence). V dropped 6 bases and J dropped 9; count of bases not matched to a gene: 9.

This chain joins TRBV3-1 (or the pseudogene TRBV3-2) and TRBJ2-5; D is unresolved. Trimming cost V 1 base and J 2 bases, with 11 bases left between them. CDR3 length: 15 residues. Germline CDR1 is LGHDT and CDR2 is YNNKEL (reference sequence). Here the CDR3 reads CASSQGFRVQETQYF. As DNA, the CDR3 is TGTGCCAGCAGCCAAGGGTTCCGGGTACAAGAGACCCAGTACTTC.

The CDR3 DNA reads as TGTGCCAGCAGCGTAGTACAGGGGAAAGCAGATACGCAGTATTTT. It encodes CASSVVQGKADTQYF. J is TRBJ2-3 and V is TRBV9; 7 bases agree with TRBD1. The J segment lost 4 bases and the V segment lost 0 bases, leaving 5 bases of the junction unmatched. Germline-derived CDR1 and CDR2 are SGDLS and YYNGEE. This CDR3 contains 15 residues.

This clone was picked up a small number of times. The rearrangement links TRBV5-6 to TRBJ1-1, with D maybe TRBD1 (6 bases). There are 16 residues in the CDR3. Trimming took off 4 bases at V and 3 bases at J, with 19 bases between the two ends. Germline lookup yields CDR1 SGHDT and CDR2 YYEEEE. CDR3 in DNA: TGTGCCAGCAGCCTATGGACAGCAGTGGGTGACACTGAAGCTTTCTTT. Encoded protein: CASSLWTAVGDTEAFF.

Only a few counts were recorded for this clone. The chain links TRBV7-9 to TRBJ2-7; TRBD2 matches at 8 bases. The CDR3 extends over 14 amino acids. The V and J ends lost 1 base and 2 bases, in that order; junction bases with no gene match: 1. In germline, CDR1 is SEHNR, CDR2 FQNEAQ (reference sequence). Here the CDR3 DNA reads TGTGCCAGCAGCTTAGTCGGGGGGGCCTACGAGCAGTACGTC. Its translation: CASSLVGGAYEQYV.

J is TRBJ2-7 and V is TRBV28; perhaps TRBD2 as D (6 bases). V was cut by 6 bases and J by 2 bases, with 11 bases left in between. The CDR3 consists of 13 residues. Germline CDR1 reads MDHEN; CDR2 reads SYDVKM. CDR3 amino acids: CASSLAEPYEQYV. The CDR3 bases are TGTGCCAGCAGCTTAGCGGAACCCTACGAGCAGTACGTC.

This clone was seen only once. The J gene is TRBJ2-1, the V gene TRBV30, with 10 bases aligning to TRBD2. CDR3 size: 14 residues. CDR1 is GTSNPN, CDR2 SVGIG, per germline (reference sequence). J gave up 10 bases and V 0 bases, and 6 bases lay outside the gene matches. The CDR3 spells CAWSVRGGLAEQFF. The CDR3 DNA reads TGTGCCTGGAGTGTACGGGGGGGACTAGCGGAGCAGTTCTTC.

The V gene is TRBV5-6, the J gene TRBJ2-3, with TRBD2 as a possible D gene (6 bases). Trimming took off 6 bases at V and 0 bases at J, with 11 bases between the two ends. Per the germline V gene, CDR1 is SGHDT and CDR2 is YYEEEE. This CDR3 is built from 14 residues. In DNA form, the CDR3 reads TGTGCCAGCATACCCGGGGGTAGCACAGATACGCAGTATTTT. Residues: CASIPGGSTDTQYF.

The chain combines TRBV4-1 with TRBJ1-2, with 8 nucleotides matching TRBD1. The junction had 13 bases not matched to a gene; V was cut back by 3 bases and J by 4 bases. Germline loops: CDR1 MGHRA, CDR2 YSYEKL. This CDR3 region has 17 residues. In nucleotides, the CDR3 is TGCGCCAGCAGCCACCCCGGACAGGGTCGGGAGGCCTATGGCTACACCTTC. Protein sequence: CASSHPGQGREAYGYTF.

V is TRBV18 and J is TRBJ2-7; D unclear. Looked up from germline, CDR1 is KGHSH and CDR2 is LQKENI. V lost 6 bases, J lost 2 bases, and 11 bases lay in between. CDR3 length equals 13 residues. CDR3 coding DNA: TGTGCCAGCTCCCCCTCTGTTCCCTACGAGCAGTACGTC. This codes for CASSPSVPYEQYV.

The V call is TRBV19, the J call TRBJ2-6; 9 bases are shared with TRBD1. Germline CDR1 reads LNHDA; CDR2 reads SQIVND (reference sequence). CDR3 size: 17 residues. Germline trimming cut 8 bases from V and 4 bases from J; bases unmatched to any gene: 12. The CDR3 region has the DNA TGTGCCAGTTGCCCGGGACAGGGAACGGCCGGGGCCAACGTCCTGACTTTC. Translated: CASCPGQGTAGANVLTF. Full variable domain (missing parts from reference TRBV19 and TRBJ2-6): DGGITQSPKYLFRKEGQNVTLSCEQNLNHDAMYWYRQDPGQGLRLIYYSQIVNDFQKGDIAEGYSVSREKKESFPLTVTSAQKNPTAFYLCASCPGQGTAGANVLTFGAGSRLTVL.

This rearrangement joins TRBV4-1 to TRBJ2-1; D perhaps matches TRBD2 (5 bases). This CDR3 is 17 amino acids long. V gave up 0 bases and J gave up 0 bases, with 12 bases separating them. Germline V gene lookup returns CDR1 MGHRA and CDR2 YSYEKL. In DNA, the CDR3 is TGCGCCAGCAGCCAAGAGGGGTTGAGGGCCTCCTACAATGAGCAGTTCTTC. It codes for CASSQEGLRASYNEQFF.

The CDR3 here is CASSTSVGEGTGELFF. In DNA, the CDR3 is TGTGCCAGCAGCACAAGCGTGGGGGAGGGCACCGGGGAGCTGTTTTTT. The V and J genes are TRBV9 and TRBJ2-2; 7 bases fit TRBD2. V was pared by 4 bases and J by 4 bases, with 10 bases of the junction left unmatched. CDR1 SGDLS and CDR2 YYNGEE come from the germline V gene. The CDR3 is made up of 16 amino acids.

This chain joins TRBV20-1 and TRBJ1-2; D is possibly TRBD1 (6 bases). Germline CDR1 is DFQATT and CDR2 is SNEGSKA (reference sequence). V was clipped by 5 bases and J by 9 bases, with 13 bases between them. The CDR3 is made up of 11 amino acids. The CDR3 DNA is TGCAGTGCTCTCAGGGGTAGGAGCTACACCTTC. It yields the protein CSALRGRSYTF.

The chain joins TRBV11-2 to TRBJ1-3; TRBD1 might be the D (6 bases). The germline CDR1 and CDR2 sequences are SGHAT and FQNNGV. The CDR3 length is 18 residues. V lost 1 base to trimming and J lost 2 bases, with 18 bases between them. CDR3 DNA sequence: TGTGCCAGCAGCTTAGGTTCCTGGGGGCCCCGGACTGGAAACACCATATATTTT. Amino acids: CASSLGSWGPRTGNTIYF.

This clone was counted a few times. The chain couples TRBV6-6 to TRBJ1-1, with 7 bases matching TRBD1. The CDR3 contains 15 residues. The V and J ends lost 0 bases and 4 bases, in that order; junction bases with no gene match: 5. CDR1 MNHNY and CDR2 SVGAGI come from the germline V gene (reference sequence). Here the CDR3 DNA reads TGTGCCAGCAGTTACTCGGGACAGTTAACCACTGAAGCTTTCTTT. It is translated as CASSYSGQLTTEAFF.

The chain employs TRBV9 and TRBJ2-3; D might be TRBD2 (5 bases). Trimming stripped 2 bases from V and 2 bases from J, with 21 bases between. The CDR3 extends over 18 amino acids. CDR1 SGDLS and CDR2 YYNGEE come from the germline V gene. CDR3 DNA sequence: TGTGCCAGCAGCGTCAATCTGAGGGAAATCCCCAACACAGATACGCAGTATTTT. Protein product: CASSVNLREIPNTDTQYF.

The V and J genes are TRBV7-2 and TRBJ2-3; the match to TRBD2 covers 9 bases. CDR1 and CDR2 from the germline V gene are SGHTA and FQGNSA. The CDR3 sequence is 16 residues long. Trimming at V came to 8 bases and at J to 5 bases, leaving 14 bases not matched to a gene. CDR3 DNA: TGTGCCAGCCGCGGGGGGGGCCCTCCCTCCCGAGATACGCAGTATTTT. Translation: CASRGGGPPSRDTQYF.